These T cell receptor beta chains were read from a single sample in a study of Graves' ophthalmopathy and Graves' hyperthyroidism. TCRdb re-called the multiplex PCR reads with MiXCR, one entry per CDR3 protein. The data hold about half a million distinct CDR3 sequences, with approximately 15% observed a single time. Specimen: blood. The source of these receptors is a woman aged 25 to 39 with Graves' ophthalmopathy. Each CDR3 is given with its conserved first and last residue. D genes are given only for firm matches. The size of a clone is reported for some rows only, either as once, few or many, or as a class for expanded clones.

clone size	V gene	D gene	J gene	CDR3 protein	CDR3 DNA
-	TRBV13	-	TRBJ2-5	CASSPRGPQETQYF	TGTGCCAGCAGCCCCCGAGGGCCCCAAGAGACCCAGTACTTC
few	TRBV5-5	-	TRBJ2-7	CASSHGNTYEQYF	TGTGCCAGCAGCCACGGAAATACCTACGAGCAGTACTTC
-	TRBV5-1	-	TRBJ1-6	CASSLEQAGRGSLHF	TGCGCCAGCAGCTTGGAACAGGCAGGAAGGGGGTCCCTCCACTTT
many	TRBV15	-	TRBJ1-2	CATSRDFGGYTF	TGTGCCACCAGCAGAGATTTTGGTGGCTACACCTTC
many	TRBV20-1	-	TRBJ2-7	CSARRSGRLSSYEQYF	TGCAGTGCTAGGCGCTCGGGACGCCTTAGCTCCTACGAGCAGTACTTC
-	TRBV30	TRBD1	TRBJ1-1	CAWTLQGANTEAFF	TGTGCCTGGACCCTACAGGGGGCGAACACTGAAGCTTTCTTT
many	TRBV7-6	-	TRBJ2-7	CASSLARHEQYF	TGTGCCAGCAGCTTAGCGCGGCACGAGCAGTACTTC
many	TRBV28	-	TRBJ1-2	CASLLGQGPNYGYTF	TGTGCCAGCCTTCTTGGGCAGGGTCCTAACTATGGCTACACCTTC
many	TRBV13	-	TRBJ2-5	CASSLRKGGETQYF	TGTGCCAGCAGCTTAAGAAAGGGTGGGGAGACCCAGTACTTC
few	TRBV18	-	TRBJ2-7	CASSPPLLPYEQYF	TGTGCCAGCTCACCCCCACTTCTACCTTACGAGCAGTACTTC
many	TRBV9	-	TRBJ2-6	CASSAIGTASSGANVLTF	TGTGCCAGCAGCGCTATAGGGACGGCTAGCTCTGGGGCCAACGTCCTGACTTTC
many	TRBV30	TRBD1	TRBJ1-2	CAFGTGNYGYTF	TGTGCCTTCGGGACAGGGAACTATGGCTACACCTTC
many	TRBV24-1	TRBD1	TRBJ2-5	CATSDLTGGETQYF	TGTGCCACCAGTGACTTGACAGGGGGCGAGACCCAGTACTTC
many	TRBV18	TRBD2	TRBJ2-5	CASSPRSRGGETQYF	TGTGCCAGCTCACCACGTTCACGGGGGGGAGAGACCCAGTACTTC